Each of the 29 T cell receptor beta chains below was sequenced from the same sample in a study of blood T cell repertoires in COVID-19. Assay: immunoSEQ multiplex PCR; the TCRdb copy retains only in-frame clones and omits some. The repertoire includes a few hundred thousand clones, around 91% of them detected once, and 0.9% to 1.1% sits in the top ten. The sequencing input was PBMCs or T cells enriched from blood (not recorded which). The receptors come from a man aged 18-30 years who had recovered from COVID-19.

This clone was seen only a few times. V usage is TRBV27 and J usage is TRBJ2-7, with 9 positions matching TRBD2. Germline V gene data show CDR1 as MNHEY and CDR2 as SMNVEV (reference sequence). The CDR3 extends over 21 amino acids. With 9 bases clipped from V and 3 bases from J, the junction kept 30 bases outside the gene matches. The CDR3 region has the DNA TGTGCCAGTTCAATTCGTCTATCCGGGACAGACGTGACTAGCGGACTCTACGAGCAGTACTTC. It yields the protein CASSIRLSGTDVTSGLYEQYF.

This chain connects TRBV10-3 to TRBJ1-1, with 7 bases that match TRBD1. V was clipped by 3 bases and J by 3 bases; unmatched bases: 16. This CDR3 contains 18 residues. CDR1 ENHRY and CDR2 SYGVKD come from the germline V gene. The CDR3 spells CAISEPGQKISGDTEAFF. DNA for the CDR3: TGTGCCATCAGTGAACCGGGACAGAAGATATCAGGCGACACTGAAGCTTTCTTT.

This clone has just one count. The chain couples TRBV28 to TRBJ1-4; TRBD1 agrees at 7 bases. With V trimmed by 5 bases and J by 4 bases, 10 bases remained unmatched. The V gene's germline CDR1 is MDHEN and CDR2 SYDVKM. The CDR3 is 16 amino acids. CDR3: CASSAPGTAFNEKLFF. CDR3 DNA: TGTGCCAGCAGTGCACCTGGGACAGCTTTTAATGAAAAACTGTTTTTT.

CDR3 coding DNA: TGTGCCAGCAGCATTGACAGGGGGAATGAAAAACTGTTTTTT. Protein product: CASSIDRGNEKLFF. This chain uses TRBV5-4 with TRBJ1-4; TRBD1 agrees at 9 bases. The J segment lost 5 bases and the V segment lost 4 bases, leaving 3 bases of the junction unmatched. The length of the CDR3 is 14 residues. Germline CDR1 reads SGHNT; CDR2 reads YYREEE (reference sequence).

The rearrangement joins TRBV30 to TRBJ2-1, with TRBD2 identical over 8 bases. The germline V gene encodes CDR1 GTSNPN and CDR2 SVGIG (reference sequence). Trimming removed 0 bases from V and 4 bases from J; junction bases left unmatched: 8. The CDR3 runs to 16 residues. The CDR3 sequence is CAWSVRSSGFYNEQFF. The CDR3 region has the DNA TGTGCCTGGAGTGTAAGGTCTAGCGGGTTTTACAATGAGCAGTTCTTC.

V gene TRBV10-3 combines with J gene TRBJ2-5, with TRBD1 matching over 9 bases. The V gene end was trimmed by 9 bases and the J gene end by 5 bases; junction bases not matched to a gene: 7. The CDR3 contains 13 residues. Germline loops: CDR1 ENHRY, CDR2 SYGVKD. The chain's CDR3 is CAIRDRVGETQYF. The CDR3 bases are TGTGCCATTAGGGACAGGGTGGGTGAGACCCAGTACTTC.

V and J are TRBV9 and TRBJ2-3, with a weak D call TRBD2 (6 bases). Between the trimmed V and J ends, which lost 2 bases and 4 bases, there was a span of 14 bases. The CDR3 length is 15 residues. Germline V gene data show CDR1 as SGDLS and CDR2 as YYNGEE. The CDR3 loop reads CASSVNRGLADTQYF. The CDR3 nucleotides read TGTGCCAGCAGCGTGAATCGGGGGTTAGCAGATACGCAGTATTTT.

V and J are TRBV6-5 and TRBJ2-5; 8 bases match TRBD2. With 7 bases clipped from V and 7 bases from J, the junction kept 11 bases outside the gene matches. The germline V gene has CDR1 MNHEY and CDR2 SVGAGI. This CDR3 comprises 14 residues. The CDR3 region has the DNA TGTGCCAGCAAAGTGACTAGCGATTCGGTGACCCAGTACTTC. It specifies CASKVTSDSVTQYF.

The V call is TRBV5-6, the J call TRBJ1-6, with 8 bases fitting TRBD1. The CDR3 loop spans 14 amino acids. CDR1 is SGHDT, CDR2 YYEEEE, per germline. The junction had 6 bases not matched to a gene; V was cut back by 4 bases and J by 9 bases. CDR3 DNA sequence: TGTGCCAGCAGCCCCGGACAGGGACGTTCACCCCTCCACTTT. As protein: CASSPGQGRSPLHF.

For the CDR3, the DNA is TGCGCCAGCAGTCTCAGGGGCCAAGAGACCCAGTACTTC. Its translation is CASSLRGQETQYF. V usage is TRBV10-2 and J usage is TRBJ2-5; weak D call: TRBD1 (6 bases). Per the germline V gene, CDR1 is WSHSY and CDR2 is SAAADI. CDR3 length equals 13 residues. Trimming removed 5 bases from V and 1 base from J, with 8 bases in between.

The CDR3 is CASSSGLALTQYF. The CDR3 DNA reads as TGTGCCAGCAGCTCCGGACTAGCGCTTACGCAGTATTTT. The V and J genes are TRBV5-6 and TRBJ2-3, with 9 bases identical to TRBD2. V was clipped by 3 bases and J by 8 bases; unmatched bases: 4. The CDR3 runs to 13 residues. CDR1 is SGHDT and CDR2 is YYEEEE in the germline V gene.

This clone was counted only a few times. The V gene is TRBV18, the J gene TRBJ1-5; no clear D. The CDR3 loop spans 15 amino acids. Germline V gene lookup returns CDR1 KGHSH and CDR2 LQKENI. The germline V and J ends were trimmed by 0 bases and 6 bases, with 12 bases remaining between them. The CDR3 loop is CASSPPGGMGQPQHF. As DNA, the CDR3 is TGTGCCAGCTCACCACCTGGAGGAATGGGTCAGCCCCAGCATTTT.

The V gene is TRBV5-1, the J gene TRBJ2-1; 7 positions match TRBD2. Trimming cost V 0 bases and J 8 bases; bases outside gene matches: 8. The CDR3 sequence is 15 residues long. Germline V gene sequence: CDR1 SGHRS, CDR2 YFSETQ. The CDR3 here is CASSLGLAQIDEQFF. The DNA of the CDR3 is TGCGCCAGCAGCTTGGGACTAGCCCAGATAGATGAGCAGTTCTTC.

The gene calls are TRBV6-2 or TRBV6-3 and TRBJ2-5, with D unresolved. The CDR3 is made up of 14 amino acids. V was trimmed by 5 bases and J by 1 base, leaving 11 bases between them. CDR1 MNHEY and CDR2 SVGEGT come from the germline V gene. This chain's CDR3 is CASSNSLSQETQYF. The CDR3, as DNA: TGTGCCAGCAGTAACAGTCTTTCCCAAGAGACCCAGTACTTC.

The chain has TRBV11-3 and TRBJ2-7; the D is unclear. V dropped 5 bases and J dropped 7 bases, with 15 bases sitting between them. Looked up from germline, CDR1 is SGHNT and CDR2 is YENEEA. CDR3 length: 13 residues. The CDR3 protein is CASSAGVANEQYF. In nucleotides, the CDR3 is TGTGCCAGCAGCGCCGGAGTGGCAAATGAGCAGTACTTC.

CDR3 sequence (DNA): TGTGCCAGCAGCTTTCTGGACAGGGACTATGGCTACACCTTC. Protein sequence: CASSFLDRDYGYTF. The chain is built from TRBV11-1 and TRBJ1-2, with TRBD1 identical over 8 bases. The CDR3 covers 14 residues. With V trimmed by 3 bases and J by 3 bases, 3 bases remained unmatched. CDR1 is SGHAT and CDR2 is FQDESV in the germline V gene (reference sequence).

The V call is TRBV11-3, the J call TRBJ2-1; 8 bases are a match to TRBD1. Germline V gives CDR1 SGHNT, CDR2 YENEEA. The CDR3 has 14 amino acids. V gave up 5 bases and J gave up 7 bases; unmatched junction bases: 7. CDR3 loop: CASSHLDRENEQFF. Here the CDR3 DNA reads TGTGCCAGCAGCCACCTGGACAGGGAAAATGAGCAGTTCTTC.

Regarding this clone: The sample contains more than one DNA sequence encoding this CDR3. In DNA form, the CDR3 reads TGTGCCAGCAGCTTAGGGACAGGGAACACCATATATTTT. This gives the protein CASSLGTGNTIYF. The chain links TRBV7-2 to TRBJ1-3; 8 bases are a match to TRBD1. The CDR3 sequence is 13 residues long. CDR1 is SGHTA and CDR2 is FQGNSA in the germline V gene. V dropped 1 base and J dropped 7; count of bases not matched to a gene: 0. Filled out from reference TRBV7-2 and TRBJ1-3, the complete variable domain reads GAGVSQSPSNKVTEKGKDVELRCDPISGHTALYWYRQSLGQGLEFLIYFQGNSAPDKSGLPSDRFSAERTGGSVSTLTIQRTQQEDSAVYLCASSLGTGNTIYFGEGSWLTVV.

The genes are TRBV10-3 and TRBJ1-5; D is unresolved. Between the trimmed V and J ends, which lost 5 bases and 1 base, there was a span of 6 bases. The germline V gene encodes CDR1 ENHRY and CDR2 SYGVKD. The CDR3 contains 13 residues. CDR3: CAISFGSNQPQHF. The CDR3 DNA follows: TGTGCCATCAGTTTTGGCAGCAATCAGCCCCAGCATTTT.

The chain is built from TRBV3-1 (or the pseudogene TRBV3-2) and TRBJ2-2, with TRBD1 matching 7 bases. Trimming at V came to 3 bases and at J to 4 bases, leaving 5 bases not matched to a gene. This CDR3 comprises 15 residues. Germline V gene data show CDR1 as LGHDT and CDR2 as YNNKEL (reference sequence). CDR3 coding DNA: TGTGCCAGCAGCCAGCTACAGGGGAGCACCGGGGAGCTGTTTTTT. Translated, it gives CASSQLQGSTGELFF.

The CDR3 nucleotides read TGTGCCAGCAGCCAATTTGGGGGGGGAGGAATGCAAGAGACCCAGTACTTC. Its translation is CASSQFGGGGMQETQYF. The chain employs TRBV4-2 and TRBJ2-5; TRBD2 matches at 7 bases. Per germline, CDR1 LGHNA and CDR2 YNFKEQ. The CDR3 has 17 residues. The V and J ends lost 2 bases and 2 bases, in that order; junction bases with no gene match: 11.

J is TRBJ2-5 and V is TRBV6-1; 9 positions agree with TRBD2. The J segment lost 0 bases and the V segment lost 0 bases, leaving 5 bases of the junction unmatched. The CDR3 has 17 amino acids. Per germline, CDR1 MNHNS and CDR2 SASEGT. The CDR3 DNA reads TGTGCCAGCAGTGAAGCCAGGGGACTAGCAAACCAAGAGACCCAGTACTTC. It encodes CASSEARGLANQETQYF.

The table lists this clone with a count of one. The same CDR3 also results from other DNA sequences found in this sample. The V gene is TRBV18, the J gene TRBJ1-5, with D uncertain. The CDR3 sequence is 13 residues long. The ends were cut back, 3 bases at V and 5 bases at J, with 8 bases in the middle. Germline lookup yields CDR1 KGHSH and CDR2 LQKENI. CDR3 nucleotides: TGTGCCAGCTCACCTGGTCGGGATCAGCCCCAGCATTTT. Translated, it gives CASSPGRDQPQHF.

The chain uses TRBV4-1 and TRBJ2-7, with 7 bases lining up with TRBD1. V dropped 4 bases and J dropped 4; count of bases not matched to a gene: 4. Per germline, CDR1 MGHRA and CDR2 YSYEKL. The CDR3 has 13 amino acids. CDR3 nucleotides: TGCGCCAGCAGCCTCGACAGGGCTTACGAGCAGTACTTC. Residues: CASSLDRAYEQYF.

V is TRBV7-8 and J is TRBJ1-5, with 7 nucleotides matching TRBD1. Unmatched junction bases numbered 8, after V lost 5 bases and J lost 4 bases. The CDR3 runs 15 residues. Germline-derived CDR1 and CDR2 are SGHVS and FQNEAQ. CDR3 amino acids: CASSPGDRPNQPQHF. DNA of the CDR3: TGTGCCAGCAGCCCGGGGGACAGACCGAATCAGCCCCAGCATTTT. Using reference TRBV7-8 and TRBJ1-5 for the parts outside the CDR3, the full variable domain is GAGVSQSPRYKVAKRGQDVALRCDPISGHVSLFWYQQALGQGPEFLTYFQNEAQLDKSGLPSDRFFAERPEGSVSTLKIQRTQQEDSAVYLCASSPGDRPNQPQHFGDGTRLSIL.

V is TRBV29-1 and J is TRBJ1-2, with no clear D. The CDR3 contains 17 residues. Germline V gene sequence: CDR1 SQVTM, CDR2 ANQGSEA. Trimming took off 0 bases at V and 4 bases at J, with 21 bases between the two ends. The CDR3 DNA sequence: TGCAGCGTTGAAGATTCATATCGGGGTGGGTCGGGCTATGGCTACACCTTC. Its protein is CSVEDSYRGGSGYGYTF.

V is TRBV27 and J is TRBJ1-5; weak D call: TRBD1 (6 bases). The CDR3 has 13 residues. V was cut by 8 bases and J by 5 bases, with 13 bases left in between. From germline, CDR1 is MNHEY and CDR2 SMNVEV (reference sequence). CDR3 bases: TGTGCCAGCGGCCGTAACAGGGATCAGCCCCAGCATTTT. It specifies CASGRNRDQPQHF.

This chain connects TRBV7-2 to TRBJ2-2, with 12 bases aligning to TRBD2. This CDR3 is 16 amino acids long. Germline V gene lookup returns CDR1 SGHTA and CDR2 FQGNSA. V lost 3 bases and J lost 5; bases outside the gene matches: 4. The CDR3 protein is CASSFPTSGSTGELFF. CDR3 nucleotides: TGTGCCAGCAGCTTTCCGACTAGCGGGAGTACCGGGGAGCTGTTTTTT.

This clone was seen just once. V gene TRBV11-3 combines with J gene TRBJ2-3; 9 bases are shared with TRBD2. The germline gives CDR1 SGHNT, CDR2 YENEEA. V shed 3 bases, J shed 7 bases, and the junction held 5 bases outside the gene matches. This CDR3 spans 14 amino acids. The CDR3 DNA is TGTGCCAGCAGCTTCAGCGGGGGGACGAATACGCAGTATTTT. Translated: CASSFSGGTNTQYF.